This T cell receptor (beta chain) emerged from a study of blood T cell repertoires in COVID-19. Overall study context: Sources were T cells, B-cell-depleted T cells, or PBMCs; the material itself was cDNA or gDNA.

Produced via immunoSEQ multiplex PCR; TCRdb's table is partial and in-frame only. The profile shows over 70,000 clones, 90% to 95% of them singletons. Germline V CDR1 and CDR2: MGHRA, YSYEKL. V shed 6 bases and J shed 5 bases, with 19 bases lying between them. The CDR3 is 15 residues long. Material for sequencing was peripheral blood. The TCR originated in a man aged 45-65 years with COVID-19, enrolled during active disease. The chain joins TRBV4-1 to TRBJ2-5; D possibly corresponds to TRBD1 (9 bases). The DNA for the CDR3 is TGCGCCAGCAGTCAGGGACAGGGCGGGAGGGAGACCCAGTACTTC. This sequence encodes CASSQGQGGRETQYF.